A single sample gave rise to the 27 T cell receptor beta chains below, sequenced in a study of CD8+ T cells in alopecia areata. The sequencing template was cDNA reverse transcribed from extracted RNA. Using immunoSEQ multiplex PCR, the repertoire was profiled, and TCRdb retains in-frame clones only, with some absent. This sample carries 150,000 to 200,000 clones, about three fifths of them seen once, and the ten largest clones take about 5.5%. The treatment denotes: oral pan-JAK inhibitor, 5-10 mg twice daily. This sample comprised CD4+ T cells sorted from blood, obtained at week 24, from a patient treated with tofacitinib. The receptors come from a human donor with alopecia areata.

This clone appeared a few times. The V and J genes are TRBV5-1 and TRBJ1-1; TRBD1 aligns across 8 bases. The V and J ends lost 3 bases and 6 bases, in that order; junction bases with no gene match: 7. Germline assignment: CDR1 SGHRS and CDR2 YFSETQ. This CDR3 has 14 amino acids. The CDR3 DNA is TGCGCCAGCAGCTGGGACAGGCCGGGGGCTGAAGCTTTCTTT. It yields the protein CASSWDRPGAEAFF.

The chain is built from TRBV5-1 and TRBJ2-7, with a possible D match to TRBD1 (5 bases). With 3 bases removed from V and 3 bases from J, the gap between germline ends came to 13 bases. The CDR3 runs to 14 residues. Germline V lookup: CDR1 SGHRS, CDR2 YFSETQ. The CDR3 sequence: CASSYDSALYEQYF. Here the CDR3 DNA reads TGCGCCAGCAGCTATGACAGTGCCCTCTACGAGCAGTACTTC.

The chain uses TRBV5-1 and TRBJ2-7; 7 bases align to TRBD1. V dropped 5 bases and J dropped 0; count of bases not matched to a gene: 8. The CDR3 is 15 amino acids. Germline CDR1 is SGHRS and CDR2 is YFSETQ. The CDR3 DNA is TGCGCCAGCAGGTTCGGACAGGACATCTCCTACGAGCAGTACTTC. It encodes CASRFGQDISYEQYF.

The rearrangement links TRBV7-2 to TRBJ2-5; the match to TRBD2 covers 11 bases. Germline V CDR1 and CDR2: SGHTA, FQGNSA. V was pared by 1 base and J by 2 bases, with 3 bases of the junction left unmatched. The CDR3 sequence is 16 residues long. The CDR3 sequence: CASSLGWTSGQETQYF. In nucleotides, the CDR3 is TGTGCCAGCAGCTTAGGTTGGACTAGCGGGCAAGAGACCCAGTACTTC.

This clone occurred once. Here the CDR3 DNA reads TGTGCCAGCAGTTTAGCTGGGCAGGGGGAGACCCAGTACTTC. It yields the protein CASSLAGQGETQYF. The V gene is TRBV27, the J gene TRBJ2-5, with D possibly matching TRBD1 (6 bases). The CDR3 contains 14 residues. Germline V gene lookup returns CDR1 MNHEY and CDR2 SMNVEV (reference sequence). V dropped 2 bases and J dropped 5 bases, with 12 bases sitting between them.

V gene TRBV5-4 combines with J gene TRBJ2-3; D gene ambiguous. Germline CDR1 and CDR2: SGHNT and YYREEE (reference sequence). The CDR3 extends over 14 amino acids. The V end was cut by 4 bases, the J end by 4 bases, with 13 bases between. Written as DNA, the CDR3 is TGTGCCAGCAGCCCCCGCCCAAGCGCAGATACGCAGTATTTT. Protein sequence: CASSPRPSADTQYF.

This clone appeared a few times. The chain combines TRBV28 with TRBJ2-6, with a tentative D call TRBD1 (6 bases). Per germline, CDR1 MDHEN and CDR2 SYDVKM. The CDR3 consists of 15 residues. Trimming removed 5 bases at V and 1 base at J, with 9 bases between. DNA for the CDR3: TGTGCCAGCAGTCAGGGGTCTTCTGGGGCCAACGTCCTGACTTTC. Its translation: CASSQGSSGANVLTF.

This chain connects TRBV10-3 to TRBJ1-2; perhaps TRBD1 as D (5 bases). The CDR3 covers 14 residues. CDR1 is ENHRY, CDR2 SYGVKD, per germline. V lost 8 bases to trimming and J lost 4 bases, with 17 bases between them. The CDR3 DNA is TGTGCCATCCCTCAGGGAATCGGAGGCTATGGCTACACCTTC. This codes for CAIPQGIGGYGYTF.

The chain links TRBV13 to TRBJ1-4, with TRBD1 matching over 7 bases. Unmatched junction bases numbered 12, after V lost 7 bases and J lost 7 bases. Germline V gives CDR1 PRHDT, CDR2 FYEKMQ (reference sequence). This CDR3 contains 15 residues. This CDR3 is CASTITGADSEKLFF. The CDR3 nucleotides read TGTGCCAGCACCATAACAGGGGCAGATAGTGAAAAACTGTTTTTT.

This chain uses TRBV2 with TRBJ1-3; D gene ambiguous. Trimming took off 4 bases at V and 9 bases at J, with 10 bases between the two ends. This CDR3 has 12 residues. Germline assignment: CDR1 SNHLY and CDR2 FYNNEI. This CDR3 reads CASSVPGGTIYF. In DNA, the CDR3 is TGTGCCAGCAGTGTTCCAGGCGGCACCATATATTTT.

The chain recombines TRBV6-5 with TRBJ1-2; D gene uncertain. The CDR3 extends over 14 amino acids. CDR1 MNHEY and CDR2 SVGAGI come from the germline V gene. Trimming shortened V by 1 base and J by 4 bases, and 10 bases separated the two germline ends. The CDR3 loop is CASSYFGGSYGYTF. CDR3 in DNA: TGTGCCAGCAGTTACTTTGGAGGGAGCTATGGCTACACCTTC.

The V gene is TRBV5-4, the J gene TRBJ2-3; 14 bases are a match to TRBD2. Trimming took 0 bases from V and 2 from J; bases not matched to a gene: 2. Germline-derived CDR1 and CDR2 are SGHNT and YYREEE (reference sequence). This CDR3 comprises 17 residues. The CDR3 spells CASSLAGLAGVTDTQYF. In nucleotides, the CDR3 is TGTGCCAGCAGCTTGGCGGGACTAGCGGGAGTCACAGATACGCAGTATTTT.

The chain employs TRBV29-1 and TRBJ1-1; maybe TRBD1 (6 bases). The ends were cut back, 4 bases at V and 4 bases at J, with 10 bases in the middle. This CDR3 comprises 12 residues. Per germline, CDR1 SQVTM and CDR2 ANQGSEA. CDR3 nucleotides: TGCAGCGTTGCACAGGGAGGCACTGAAGCTTTCTTT. This sequence encodes CSVAQGGTEAFF.

The chain joins TRBV11-1 to TRBJ1-2, with D possibly being TRBD1 (5 bases). The CDR3 length is 13 residues. Per the germline V gene, CDR1 is SGHAT and CDR2 is FQDESV (reference sequence). With 4 bases removed from V and 8 bases from J, the gap between germline ends came to 14 bases. DNA for the CDR3: TGTGCCAGCAGCTCCTCGGGACGACCCGGCTACACCTTC. This gives the protein CASSSSGRPGYTF.

There are a few counts of this clone. The CDR3 spells CASSAGQHYGYTF. For the CDR3, the DNA is TGTGCCAGCAGTGCGGGACAGCACTATGGCTACACCTTC. The rearrangement uses TRBV25-1 and TRBJ1-2; the match to TRBD1 covers 7 bases. CDR1 and CDR2 (germline): MGHDK, SYGVNS. The CDR3 has 13 amino acids. J lost 3 bases, V lost 4 bases, and 2 bases had no gene match.

The V and J genes are TRBV7-2 and TRBJ1-3; D call uncertain. This CDR3 spans 15 amino acids. From germline, CDR1 is SGHTA and CDR2 FQGNSA. V lost 1 base and J lost 0, with 7 bases in between. CDR3 residues: CASSLVSHSGNTIYF. The CDR3 DNA is TGTGCCAGCAGCTTAGTTAGTCACTCTGGAAACACCATATATTTT.

The genes are TRBV4-2 and TRBJ2-3; 8 bases align to TRBD1. CDR1 LGHNA and CDR2 YNFKEQ come from the germline V gene. Trimming took 2 bases from V and 4 from J; bases not matched to a gene: 11. The CDR3 spans 17 residues. The CDR3 protein is CASSQNAPRGQADTQYF. CDR3 bases: TGTGCCAGCAGCCAAAACGCCCCCAGGGGGCAGGCAGATACGCAGTATTTT.

CDR3 region: CSVAGPRDTQYF. The CDR3 region has the DNA TGCAGCGTTGCCGGGCCTAGGGATACGCAGTATTTT. V usage is TRBV29-1 and J usage is TRBJ2-3, with D hard to call. Trimming stripped 4 bases from V and 6 bases from J, with 11 bases between. Per germline, CDR1 SQVTM and CDR2 ANQGSEA. The CDR3 length is 12 residues.

This clone was observed once. The CDR3 sequence is CASSRTGTHAGELFF. The CDR3 bases are TGTGCCAGCAGCCGTACCGGGACCCATGCCGGGGAGCTGTTTTTT. The chain has TRBV7-2 and TRBJ2-2, with D perhaps assigned TRBD1 or TRBD2 (5 bases each). This CDR3 has 15 amino acids. Germline V CDR1 and CDR2: SGHTA, FQGNSA. V was pared by 5 bases and J by 6 bases, with 16 bases between.

The rearrangement joins TRBV2 to TRBJ1-5; D perhaps matches TRBD1 (5 bases). The CDR3 has 14 amino acids. Germline assignment: CDR1 SNHLY and CDR2 FYNNEI. The germline V and J ends were trimmed by 2 bases and 7 bases, with 12 bases remaining between them. The CDR3 DNA reads TGTGCCAGCAGTGAATACGACAGCGACCAGCCCCAGCATTTT. It specifies CASSEYDSDQPQHF.

The chain links TRBV7-9 to TRBJ2-7; D gene unclear. The germline gives CDR1 SEHNR, CDR2 FQNEAQ (reference sequence). The CDR3 is 13 residues long. Trimming shortened V by 0 bases and J by 0 bases, and 3 bases separated the two germline ends. The DNA of the CDR3 is TGTGCCAGCAGCTTAGCGGTCTCCTACGAGCAGTACTTC. Translating it yields CASSLAVSYEQYF. Using reference TRBV7-9 and TRBJ2-7 for the parts outside the CDR3, the full variable domain is DTGVSQNPRHKITKRGQNVTFRCDPISEHNRLYWYRQTLGQGPEFLTYFQNEAQLEKSRLLSDRFSAERPKGSFSTLEIQRTEQGDSAMYLCASSLAVSYEQYFGPGTRLTVT.

V usage is TRBV7-8 and J usage is TRBJ2-5; no reliable D call. The CDR3 is 10 residues long. In germline, CDR1 is SGHVS, CDR2 FQNEAQ. Trimming pared 8 bases from V and 4 bases from J, leaving 5 bases between. The CDR3 nucleotides read TGTGCCAGCGGAATAGAGACCCAGTACTTC. Translated: CASGIETQYF. Looking up the rest from reference TRBV7-8 and TRBJ2-5 gives the full variable domain: GAGVSQSPRYKVAKRGQDVALRCDPISGHVSLFWYQQALGQGPEFLTYFQNEAQLDKSGLPSDRFFAERPEGSVSTLKIQRTQQEDSAVYLCASGIETQYFGPGTRLLVL.

This clone was counted only a few times. The chain recombines TRBV7-2 with TRBJ1-5, with TRBD1 identical over 8 bases. Germline CDR1 is SGHTA and CDR2 is FQGNSA. V trimming: 5 bases; J trimming: 8 bases; junction bases outside the gene matches: 11. This CDR3 spans 15 amino acids. In nucleotides, the CDR3 is TGTGCCAGCAGCCGCTGGACAGGGCGGAATGAGCCCCAGCATTTT. As protein: CASSRWTGRNEPQHF.

V usage is TRBV30 and J usage is TRBJ2-7; tentatively, D is TRBD2 (5 bases). The V and J ends lost 3 bases and 5 bases respectively, with 14 bases between them. The CDR3 covers 13 residues. CDR1 is GTSNPN and CDR2 is SVGIG in the germline V gene (reference sequence). The CDR3 nucleotides are TGTGCCTGGAGCGGACTTGGGTCCCACGAGCAGTACTTC. Its protein is CAWSGLGSHEQYF.

CDR3 residues: CSGEMRGTQYF. Here the CDR3 DNA reads TGCAGCGGCGAGATGAGAGGGACCCAGTACTTC. This chain uses TRBV29-1 with TRBJ2-5; D not certain. Trimming stripped 7 bases from V and 7 bases from J, with 13 bases between. CDR1 is SQVTM, CDR2 ANQGSEA, per germline. This CDR3 has 11 amino acids.

The rearrangement uses TRBV7-2 and TRBJ2-7, with 11 nucleotides matching TRBD2. The trim removed 4 bases at V and 3 bases at J, leaving 8 bases unmatched. The CDR3 runs 16 residues. Germline CDR1 SGHTA, CDR2 FQGNSA. This CDR3 is CASSSRLAGPRYEQYF. The CDR3 DNA follows: TGTGCCAGCAGCTCACGACTAGCGGGACCCCGCTACGAGCAGTACTTC.

J is TRBJ2-7 and V is TRBV2; 10 nucleotides align to TRBD1. The trim removed 5 bases at V and 4 bases at J, leaving 5 bases unmatched. The CDR3 extends over 14 amino acids. The germline V gene has CDR1 SNHLY and CDR2 FYNNEI. For the CDR3, the DNA is TGTGCCAGCAGTCCCGGGACAGGGGCGTACGAGCAGTACTTC. Residues: CASSPGTGAYEQYF.